This TCR beta chain was captured by sequencing in a study of cytomegalovirus exposure and HLA in healthy donors. PCR involved 60 Vbeta and 13 Jbeta primers. Sequencing was performed with immunoSEQ multiplex PCR; in TCRdb, only in-frame clones are kept and a portion is missing. The sample lists about 130,000 clones, 81% seen once, with approximately 6% in the top ten. The receptor comes from a woman in her forties in good health and CMV-seropositive. What was sequenced was PBMCs.

CDR3: CASSLGGGAGANVLTF. CDR3 DNA: TGTGCCAGCAGCTTAGGGGGCGGGGCTGGGGCCAACGTCCTGACTTTC. The chain is built from TRBV7-2 and TRBJ2-6, with D possibly TRBD2 on 6 matching bases. Trimming removed 1 base from V and 2 bases from J, with 9 bases in between. Germline assignment: CDR1 SGHTA and CDR2 FQGNSA. The CDR3 is made up of 16 amino acids.